These 18 T cell receptor beta chains were all obtained from the same sample, sequenced in a study of shared clonotypes between healthy human individuals. The data were produced by immunoSEQ multiplex PCR, yet TCRdb's version contains in-frame clones alone and is incomplete. The sample holds 2,500,000 or so clones; around 90% are singletons and the top ten take about 0.36%. Sequencing was carried out using naive CD4+ T cells from PBMCs. Subset of the sample: CD45RA+ positively selected. These receptor sequences come from a man younger than 30 in good health. Some clones in this sample may be carry-over from other donors' samples.

This chain connects TRBV6-5 to TRBJ2-7, with 10 nucleotides matching TRBD2. Trimming at V came to 2 bases and at J to 3 bases, leaving 7 bases not matched to a gene. The V gene's germline CDR1 is MNHEY and CDR2 SVGAGI. The CDR3 contains 16 residues. The DNA for the CDR3 is TGTGCCAGCAGTTACAGCGGACTAGCGGAATACTACGAGCAGTACTTC. This sequence encodes CASSYSGLAEYYEQYF.

J is TRBJ2-1 and V is TRBV7-9; TRBD2 aligns across 12 bases. The CDR3 is 18 residues long. V lost 1 base to trimming and J lost 3 bases; unmatched junction nucleotides: 7. The germline V gene encodes CDR1 SEHNR and CDR2 FQNEAQ (reference sequence). CDR3: CASSLGLAGADLYNEQFF. CDR3 in DNA: TGTGCCAGCAGCTTAGGACTAGCGGGAGCAGACCTCTACAATGAGCAGTTCTTC.

As DNA, the CDR3 is TGTGCCAGCAGCTCCCCGCCGGGGGGCGCTGAAGCTTTCTTT. This gives the protein CASSSPPGGAEAFF. This sequence joins TRBV7-2 and TRBJ1-1; tentatively, D is TRBD1 (6 bases). Germline V gene data show CDR1 as SGHTA and CDR2 as FQGNSA. The V end was cut by 4 bases, the J end by 6 bases, with 15 bases between. CDR3 length equals 14 residues.

The chain is built from TRBV28 and TRBJ1-5; D is undetermined. Germline loops: CDR1 MDHEN, CDR2 SYDVKM. The CDR3 spans 18 residues. Trimming took 4 bases from V and 3 from J, leaving 22 bases between them. CDR3 sequence reads: CASSSTPYGPHNNQPQHF. The DNA of the CDR3 is TGTGCCAGCAGTTCTACACCCTATGGCCCCCACAACAATCAGCCCCAGCATTTT.

The chain is built from TRBV6-1 and TRBJ1-2; TRBD1 matches at 9 bases. This CDR3 has 14 residues. V gave up 0 bases and J gave up 8 bases; unmatched junction bases: 4. Germline V gives CDR1 MNHNS, CDR2 SASEGT. DNA for the CDR3: TGTGCCAGCAGTGAAGCCGCACAGGGGGCGGGCTACACCTTC. Its translation is CASSEAAQGAGYTF.

The chain is built from TRBV5-1 and TRBJ1-2; D is unresolved. This CDR3 is 14 amino acids long. The V and J ends lost 6 bases and 2 bases respectively, with 14 bases between them. Germline-derived CDR1 and CDR2 are SGHRS and YFSETQ. The CDR3 spells CASNKNTENYGYTF. The CDR3 region has the DNA TGCGCCAGCAACAAAAATACGGAGAACTATGGCTACACCTTC.

This clone has a single count. This chain connects TRBV29-1 to TRBJ1-5; 10 bases agree with TRBD1. V dropped 5 bases and J dropped 2; count of bases not matched to a gene: 15. The V gene's germline CDR1 is SQVTM and CDR2 ANQGSEA. The CDR3 spans 18 residues. The CDR3 coding sequence is TGCAGCGTTCTATCCCAGACTCCCGGACAGGGGGGCAATCAGCCCCAGCATTTT. It codes for CSVLSQTPGQGGNQPQHF.

In this sample, this clone turned up once. The junction does not match germline at one end; this may be a read error. The J gene is TRBJ2-3, the V gene TRBV5-4, with 9 bases that match TRBD1. This CDR3 region has 15 residues. CDR1 is SGHNT and CDR2 is YYREEE in the germline V gene (reference sequence). The CDR3 protein is CASSLPGQGTDTQYF. The CDR3 DNA follows: TGTGCCAGCAGCTTACCGGGACAGGGCACCGATACGCAGTATTTT.

The chain joins TRBV9 to TRBJ2-3, with 8 bases aligning to TRBD1. V trimming: 5 bases; J trimming: 2 bases; junction bases outside the gene matches: 7. The CDR3 totals 15 residues. Germline assignment: CDR1 SGDLS and CDR2 YYNGEE. The CDR3 DNA reads TGTGCCAGCAGACAAACAGGGGGAACCACAGATACGCAGTATTTT. Its protein is CASRQTGGTTDTQYF.

This rearrangement joins TRBV6-6 to TRBJ1-4, with 7 nucleotides matching TRBD1. The junction had 10 bases not matched to a gene; V was cut back by 11 bases and J by 4 bases. The V gene's germline CDR1 is MNHNY and CDR2 SVGAGI (reference sequence). The CDR3 has 14 residues. The CDR3 loop reads CASLAGTVNEKLFF. In DNA, the CDR3 is TGTGCCTCTCTTGCCGGGACAGTTAATGAAAAACTGTTTTTT.

The chain is built from TRBV6-5 and TRBJ2-3, with unresolved D. The CDR3 covers 16 residues. The germline V and J ends were trimmed by 3 bases and 0 bases, with 13 bases remaining between them. Germline V gene lookup returns CDR1 MNHEY and CDR2 SVGAGI. The CDR3, as DNA: TGTGCCAGCAGTTATCGAGCGTTGAGCAGCACAGATACGCAGTATTTT. It codes for CASSYRALSSTDTQYF.

This clone was detected once. The V and J genes are TRBV19 and TRBJ1-1; D call uncertain. Germline-derived CDR1 and CDR2 are LNHDA and SQIVND (reference sequence). V lost 11 bases to trimming and J lost 5 bases, with 21 bases between them. The CDR3 contains 14 residues. The CDR3 DNA is TGTGCCTCGACCTATAAGGTGAGGCAAACTGAAGCTTTCTTT. Protein product: CASTYKVRQTEAFF.

In regard to this clone: The sample has other DNA sequences that encode this CDR3 too. The chain uses TRBV28 and TRBJ1-2, with unresolved D. The CDR3 is 13 residues long. Germline lookup yields CDR1 MDHEN and CDR2 SYDVKM. The V and J ends lost 4 bases and 2 bases respectively, with 8 bases between them. CDR3 in DNA: TGTGCCAGCAGTTCCGGGCTCAACTATGGCTACACCTTC. This encodes CASSSGLNYGYTF.

V usage is TRBV7-9 and J usage is TRBJ2-5, with 7 bases identical to TRBD1. Germline V gives CDR1 SEHNR, CDR2 FQNEAQ (reference sequence). Trimming cost V 5 bases and J 1 base; bases outside gene matches: 4. The CDR3 spans 14 residues. As DNA, the CDR3 is TGTGCCAGCAGCGTCCGGGACAGCCAAGAGACCCAGTACTTC. It specifies CASSVRDSQETQYF.

About this clone: The junction does not match germline at one end; this may be a read error. This chain connects TRBV7-9 to TRBJ2-5; the D is unclear. The CDR3 sequence is 8 residues long. From germline, CDR1 is SEHNR and CDR2 FQNEAQ (reference sequence). In DNA, the CDR3 is TGTGCCAGCAGTTCCACAGACTTC. This translates into CASSSTDF.

As to this clone: Other DNA sequences in this specimen translate into the identical CDR3. The V call is TRBV30, the J call TRBJ2-2; TRBD1 aligns across 8 bases. V gave up 3 bases and J gave up 1 base; unmatched junction bases: 1. The CDR3 covers 14 residues. Germline CDR1 is GTSNPN and CDR2 is SVGIG (reference sequence). CDR3 in amino acids: CAWRGTGNTGELFF. The CDR3 DNA reads TGTGCCTGGAGGGGGACAGGGAACACCGGGGAGCTGTTTTTT.

The chain couples TRBV5-1 to TRBJ1-1; 9 bases match TRBD1. Trimming took 1 base from V and 6 from J; bases not matched to a gene: 4. The CDR3 covers 14 residues. CDR1 is SGHRS, CDR2 YFSETQ, per germline. The CDR3 DNA follows: TGCGCCAGCAGCTTGTGGACAGGGGCCTCTGAAGCTTTCTTT. The encoded protein is CASSLWTGASEAFF. Looking up the rest from reference TRBV5-1 and TRBJ1-1 gives the full variable domain: KAGVTQTPRYLIKTRGQQVTLSCSPISGHRSVSWYQQTPGQGLQFLFEYFSETQRNKGNFPGRFSGRQFSNSRSEMNVSTLELGDSALYLCASSLWTGASEAFFGQGTRLTVV.

The chain combines TRBV19 with TRBJ2-7; no clear D gene. Germline CDR1 reads LNHDA; CDR2 reads SQIVND (reference sequence). The ends were cut back, 7 bases at V and 2 bases at J, with 24 bases in the middle. This CDR3 is built from 17 residues. The CDR3 sequence: CASTPRWSVQKTYEQYF. CDR3 sequence (DNA): TGTGCCAGTACCCCGAGATGGAGCGTACAGAAGACCTACGAGCAGTACTTC.